Sequencing of this TCR beta chain was carried out in a study of T cells after yellow fever vaccination. For the study at large: Fractions with few cells were prepared using SMART-Seq v4 Ultra Low Input. Study-wide points: Across the CD4 and CD8 compartments, a small share of clonotypes was present in both. Contaminating bulk clonotypes could be abundant in FACS-sorted repertoires.

J lost 4 bases, V lost 0 bases, and 8 bases had no gene match. Per the germline V gene, CDR1 is MGHRA and CDR2 is YSYEKL. The CDR3 runs to 18 residues. This clonotype has more than one count but fewer than ten. Its specificity is unknown. By 5'RACE template switching, TCR cDNA was produced, with a universal primer site and UMIs added in the process. TCRdb reprocessed the 5' RACE reads with MiXCR, giving one entry per CDR3 protein. The data hold a few hundred thousand distinct CDR3 sequences, with less than 20% observed a single time. This specimen was PBMCs, taken 4 to 6 days after the first yellow fever vaccination. This clonotype was obtained from a man between 18 and 35 years old who received the YFV17D yellow fever vaccine. This rearrangement joins TRBV4-1 to TRBJ2-1; 11 bases fit TRBD2. Here the CDR3 DNA reads TGCGCCAGCAGCCAAGATAGGCTAGCGGGGGGCTTTTACAATGAGCAGTTCTTC. It yields the protein CASSQDRLAGGFYNEQFF.